These T cell receptor beta chains were read from a single sample in a study of Graves' ophthalmopathy and Graves' hyperthyroidism. TCRdb reprocessed the multiplex PCR reads with MiXCR, giving one entry per CDR3 protein. The top ten hold around 3.2% of the sample, which has 400,000 to 450,000 distinct CDR3 sequences, under 25% seen once. Material for sequencing was peripheral blood. The receptors derive from a woman between 18 and 29 years old with stable Graves' hyperthyroidism. The CDR3 runs from the conserved cysteine through the conserved F or W. The D gene is left open where the match is weak. Not every row has a clone size; where given, it reads once, few, many or a size class.

DNA,CDR3,V,J,size,D
TGTGCCAGCAGTGATCGTGGGGACTATGGCTACACCTTC,CASSDRGDYGYTF,TRBV2,TRBJ1-2,many,NA
TGTGCCAGCAGCTGGGGAAGGACAGACCAAGAGACCCAGTACTTC,CASSWGRTDQETQYF,TRBV5-6,TRBJ2-5,once,NA
TGCGCCAGCAGCTCTGTGAAGATGAACACCGGGGAGCTGTTTTTT,CASSSVKMNTGELFF,TRBV5-1,TRBJ2-2,NA,NA
TGTGCCAGCAGTTTCGGCCTGGGAGCGAGCGTCTATGGCTACACCTTC,CASSFGLGASVYGYTF,TRBV12-3/TRBV12-4,TRBJ1-2,many,NA
TGCAGTGCTCGTTCGGTCCGGGACAACTCCTACGAGCAGTACTTC,CSARSVRDNSYEQYF,TRBV20-1,TRBJ2-7,many,NA
TGTGCCAGCAGCCCCGACGGCCTGGGTTCCTACGAGCAGTACTTC,CASSPDGLGSYEQYF,TRBV9,TRBJ2-7,many,NA
TGTGCCAGCAGCCCCGGATCATCGGCGGGGGAGCTGTTTTTT,CASSPGSSAGELFF,TRBV28,TRBJ2-2,many,NA
TGCAGTGCTCCCCGGGTCGACCAAGAGACCCAGTACTTC,CSAPRVDQETQYF,TRBV20-1,TRBJ2-5,NA,NA
TGTGCCAGCAGCCTGGCCGAGGGGGTAGGGCAGCCCCAGCATTTT,CASSLAEGVGQPQHF,TRBV7-2,TRBJ1-5,many,NA
TGTGCCAGCAGTGAATCCGGGGGGTTCAGTCAGCCCCAGCATTTT,CASSESGGFSQPQHF,TRBV25-1,TRBJ1-5,many,NA
TGTGCCAGCTCACCTCCCGGACTAGCGGGCCCCTACGAGCAGTACTTC,CASSPPGLAGPYEQYF,TRBV18,TRBJ2-7,NA,TRBD2
TGTGCCAGCAGTGAAAGCCGGGGACTAGCGGGGACCTACGAGCAGTACTTC,CASSESRGLAGTYEQYF,TRBV6-1,TRBJ2-7,many,TRBD2
TGCGCCAGCAGCCAAGTGGCGGAGAGCGGCTATGGCTGCACCTTC,CASSQVAESGYGCTF,TRBV4-1,TRBJ1-2,few,NA
TGTGCCAGCTTTAAGGGGACAGGGAATTCTGAAGGCTACACCTTC,CASFKGTGNSEGYTF,TRBV28,TRBJ1-2,many,TRBD1
TGTGCCATCAGTGGCGGACAGGGGGAATATTACGAGCAGTACTTC,CAISGGQGEYYEQYF,TRBV10-3,TRBJ2-7,NA,TRBD1
TGTGCCAGCAGTCCTGGGACAGGGTTTTGGGACACTGAAGCTTTCTTT,CASSPGTGFWDTEAFF,TRBV28,TRBJ1-1,many,TRBD1
TGTGCCAGCAGCTTGGGGCCAGGGAGTCAGCCCCAGCATTTT,CASSLGPGSQPQHF,TRBV11-2,TRBJ1-5,NA,NA
TGTGCCAGCGCCACGGGAGGAGGGAAGGGCTACACCTTC,CASATGGGKGYTF,TRBV6-1,TRBJ1-2,NA,NA
TGTGCCAGCAAGGTAGAGGCAGGCGGCAATCAGCCCCAGCATTTT,CASKVEAGGNQPQHF,TRBV27,TRBJ1-5,many,NA
TGTGCCAGCAGTGTAACCCGGGACAACCAAGAGACCCAGTACTTC,CASSVTRDNQETQYF,TRBV6-1,TRBJ2-5,many,NA
TGTGCCAGCCGGCAGGGCTACGAGCAGTACTTC,CASRQGYEQYF,TRBV5-1,TRBJ2-7,many,NA
TGTGCCAGCGGACCGTACTCTGGAAACACCATATATTTT,CASGPYSGNTIYF,TRBV12-3/TRBV12-4,TRBJ1-3,many,NA
TGTGCCAGCAACAAGGGGAGTTCTGGAAACACCATATATTTT,CASNKGSSGNTIYF,TRBV6-5,TRBJ1-3,many,NA
TGTGCCAGCAGCCTCAGGGGTCTGAGGAACACCGGGGAGCTGTTTTTT,CASSLRGLRNTGELFF,TRBV7-2,TRBJ2-2,many,NA
TGTGCCAGCAGCTTATATCGGAGTTCGAACACTGAAGCTTGCTTT,CASSLYRSSNTEACF,TRBV7-6,TRBJ1-1,many,NA
TGTGCCAGCAGCCAAGATCGACAGTACAATCAGCCCCAGCATTTT,CASSQDRQYNQPQHF,TRBV4-2,TRBJ1-5,many,NA
TGTGCCGCCAGCAGAGATAAGGGCCCCACGAGAGAGCAGTACTTC,CAASRDKGPTREQYF,TRBV15,TRBJ2-7,many,NA
TGCGCCAGCAGCCAAGAGGCCCCGGTGAGAGGGTGGACCTACGAGCAGTACTTC,CASSQEAPVRGWTYEQYF,TRBV4-3,TRBJ2-7,few,NA
NA,CASSYFGPGGVYEQYF,TRBV6-2/TRBV6-3,TRBJ2-7,many,NA
TGCGCCAGTAGTGGGCAGTATAGCAATCAGCCCCAGCATTTT,CASSGQYSNQPQHF,TRBV19,TRBJ1-5,many,NA
TGTGCCAGCAGTGAACTAGCGGGAGGTAGCGGGACCCAGTACTTC,CASSELAGGSGTQYF,TRBV12-3/TRBV12-4,TRBJ2-5,many,TRBD2
TGTGCCAGCGCCAACGGTCGGGGAGGGGACGGCTATGGCTACACCTTC,CASANGRGGDGYGYTF,TRBV6-2/TRBV6-3,TRBJ1-2,many,NA
TGTGCTAGTGGTTTATCCCAGACCGGGGAGCTGTTTTTT,CASGLSQTGELFF,TRBV12-5,TRBJ2-2,many,NA
TGTGCCACCAGCAGAGATTTCGGAAGGCAGTCCTCAGCCAAAAACATTCAGTACTTC,CATSRDFGRQSSAKNIQYF,TRBV15,TRBJ2-4,many,NA
TGTGCCTGGAGTTCGGGAGCTCGAAACACCATATATTTT,CAWSSGARNTIYF,TRBV30,TRBJ1-3,many,NA
TGTGCCTGGACTGACCAGAACAATCAGCCCCAGCATTTT,CAWTDQNNQPQHF,TRBV30,TRBJ1-5,few,NA
TGTGCCAGCAGTGGCACATCGAACACCGGGGAGCTGTTTTTT,CASSGTSNTGELFF,TRBV6-1,TRBJ2-2,many,NA
TGTGCCAGCTCACCAGGGGGGGAAGGAGAAGCTTTCTTT,CASSPGGEGEAFF,TRBV18,TRBJ1-1,NA,NA
TGTGCCAGCAGCTTAACGGTCGACACTGAAGCTTTCTTT,CASSLTVDTEAFF,TRBV7-8,TRBJ1-1,NA,NA
TGTGCCATCAGTAACAGTGGTGTAGGAAATCAGCCCCAGCATTTT,CAISNSGVGNQPQHF,TRBV10-3,TRBJ1-5,many,NA
TGTGCCAGCAGTACAGGACAGAACGCTTTCTTT,CASSTGQNAFF,TRBV7-9,TRBJ1-1,many,NA
TGTGCCAGCAGCTTAGTCCACCTTTGGCAAGGGGGGGGATCGGGGTACGAGCAGTACTTT,CASSLVHLWQGGGSGYEQYF,TRBV11-3,TRBJ2-7,few,NA